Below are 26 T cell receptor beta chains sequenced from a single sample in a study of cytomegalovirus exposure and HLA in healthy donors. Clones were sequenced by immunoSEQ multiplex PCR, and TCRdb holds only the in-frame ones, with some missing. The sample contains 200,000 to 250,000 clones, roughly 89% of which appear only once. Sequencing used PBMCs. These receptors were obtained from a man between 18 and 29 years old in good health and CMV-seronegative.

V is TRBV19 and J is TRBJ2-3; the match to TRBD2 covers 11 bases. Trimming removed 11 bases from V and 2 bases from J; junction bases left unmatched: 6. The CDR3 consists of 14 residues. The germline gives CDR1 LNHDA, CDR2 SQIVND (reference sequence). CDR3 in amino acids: CASGTSGFTDTQYF. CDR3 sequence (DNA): TGTGCCTCAGGGACTAGCGGCTTCACAGATACGCAGTATTTT.

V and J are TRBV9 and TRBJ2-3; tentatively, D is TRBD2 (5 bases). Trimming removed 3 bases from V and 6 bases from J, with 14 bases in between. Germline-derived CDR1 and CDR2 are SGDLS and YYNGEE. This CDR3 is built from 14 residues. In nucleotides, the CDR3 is TGTGCCAGCAGCGAGAGGGTATCCCTTGATACGCAGTATTTT. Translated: CASSERVSLDTQYF.

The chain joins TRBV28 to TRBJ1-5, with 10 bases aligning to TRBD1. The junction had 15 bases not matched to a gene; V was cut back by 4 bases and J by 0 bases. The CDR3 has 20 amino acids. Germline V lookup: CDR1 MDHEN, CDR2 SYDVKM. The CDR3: CASSSDKEGQGPYSNQPQHF. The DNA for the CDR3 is TGTGCCAGCAGTTCCGACAAGGAGGGACAGGGGCCTTATAGCAATCAGCCCCAGCATTTT.

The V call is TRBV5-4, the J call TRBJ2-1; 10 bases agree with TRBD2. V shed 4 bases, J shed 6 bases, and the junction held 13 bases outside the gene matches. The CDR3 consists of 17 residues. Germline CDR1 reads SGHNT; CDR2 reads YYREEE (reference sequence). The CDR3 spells CASSNDEGLAGVNEQFF. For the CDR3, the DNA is TGTGCCAGCAGCAACGACGAGGGGCTAGCGGGAGTCAATGAGCAGTTCTTC.

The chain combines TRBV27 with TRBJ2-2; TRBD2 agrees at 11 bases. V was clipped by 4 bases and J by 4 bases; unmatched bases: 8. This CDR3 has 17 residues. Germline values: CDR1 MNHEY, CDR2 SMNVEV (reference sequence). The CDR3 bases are TGTGCCAGCAGTTCCTTCCTAGCGGGGGGCTTCACCGGGGAGCTGTTTTTT. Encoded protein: CASSSFLAGGFTGELFF.

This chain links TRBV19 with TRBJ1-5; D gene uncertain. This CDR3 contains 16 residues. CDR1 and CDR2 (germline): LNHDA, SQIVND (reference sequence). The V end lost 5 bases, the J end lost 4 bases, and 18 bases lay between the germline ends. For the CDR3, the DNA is TGTGCCAGTAGTTTTTCGCTCGGACTGACAAATCAGCCCCAGCATTTT. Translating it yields CASSFSLGLTNQPQHF.

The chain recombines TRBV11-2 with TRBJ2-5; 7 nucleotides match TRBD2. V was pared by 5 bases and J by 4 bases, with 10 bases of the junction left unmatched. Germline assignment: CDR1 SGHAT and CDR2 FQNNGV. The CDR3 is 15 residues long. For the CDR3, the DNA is TGTGCCAGCAGCCCCACCCTAGCGGTAGGAGAGACCCAGTACTTC. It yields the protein CASSPTLAVGETQYF. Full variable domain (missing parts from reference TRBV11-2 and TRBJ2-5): EAGVAQSPRYKIIEKRQSVAFWCNPISGHATLYWYQQILGQGPKLLIQFQNNGVVDDSQLPKDRFSAERLKGVDSTLKIQPAKLEDSAVYLCASSPTLAVGETQYFGPGTRLLVL.

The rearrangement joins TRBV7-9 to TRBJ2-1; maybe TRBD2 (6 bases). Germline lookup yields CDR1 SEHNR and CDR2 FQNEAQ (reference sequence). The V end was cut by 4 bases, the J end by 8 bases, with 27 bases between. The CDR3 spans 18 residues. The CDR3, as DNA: TGTGCCAGCAGCTCTAAGGGGTCTGGAACGGGGGACTTTGATGAGCAGTTCTTC. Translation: CASSSKGSGTGDFDEQFF.

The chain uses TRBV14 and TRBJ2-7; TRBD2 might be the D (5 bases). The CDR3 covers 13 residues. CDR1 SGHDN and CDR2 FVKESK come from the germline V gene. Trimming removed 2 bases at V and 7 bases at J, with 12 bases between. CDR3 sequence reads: CASSQSYPGEQYF. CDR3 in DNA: TGTGCCAGCAGCCAAAGTTACCCGGGGGAGCAGTACTTC.

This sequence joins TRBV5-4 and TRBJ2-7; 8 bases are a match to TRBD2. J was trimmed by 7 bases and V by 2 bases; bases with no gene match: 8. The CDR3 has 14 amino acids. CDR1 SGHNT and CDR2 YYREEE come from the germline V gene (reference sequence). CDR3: CASSFKRLATEQYF. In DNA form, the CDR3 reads TGTGCCAGCAGCTTCAAACGACTAGCGACTGAGCAGTACTTC.

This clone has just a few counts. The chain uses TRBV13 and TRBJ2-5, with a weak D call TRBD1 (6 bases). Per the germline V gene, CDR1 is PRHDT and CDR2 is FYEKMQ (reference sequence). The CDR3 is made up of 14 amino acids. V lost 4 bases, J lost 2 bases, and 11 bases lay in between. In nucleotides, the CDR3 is TGTGCCAGCAGCTCGACAGGAGGTCAAGAGACCCAGTACTTC. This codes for CASSSTGGQETQYF.

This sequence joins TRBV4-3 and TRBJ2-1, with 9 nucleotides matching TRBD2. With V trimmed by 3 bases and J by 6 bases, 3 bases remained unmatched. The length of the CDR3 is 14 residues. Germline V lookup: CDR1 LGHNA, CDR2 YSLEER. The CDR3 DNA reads TGCGCCAGCAGCCAGAGACTAGCGGTCAATGAGCAGTTCTTC. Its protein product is CASSQRLAVNEQFF.

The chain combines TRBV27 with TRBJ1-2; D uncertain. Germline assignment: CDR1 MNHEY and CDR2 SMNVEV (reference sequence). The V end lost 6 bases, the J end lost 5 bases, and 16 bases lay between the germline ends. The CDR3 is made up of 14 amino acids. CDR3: CASSPGGNPYGYTF. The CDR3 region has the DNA TGTGCCAGCAGCCCGGGTGGAAACCCTTATGGCTACACCTTC.

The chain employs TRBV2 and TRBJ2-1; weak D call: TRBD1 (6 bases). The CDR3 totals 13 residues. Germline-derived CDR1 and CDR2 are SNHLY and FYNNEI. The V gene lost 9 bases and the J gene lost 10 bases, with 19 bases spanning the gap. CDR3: CARRRSDRTEQFF. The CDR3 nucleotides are TGTGCCAGGCGACGATCGGACAGAACCGAGCAGTTCTTC.

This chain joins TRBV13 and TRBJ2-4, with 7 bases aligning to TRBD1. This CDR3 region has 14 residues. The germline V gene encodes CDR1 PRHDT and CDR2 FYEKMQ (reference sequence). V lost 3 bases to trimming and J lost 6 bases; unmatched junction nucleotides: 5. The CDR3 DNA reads TGTGCCAGCAGCTTCCTTGGGGACAGAAACATTCAGTACTTC. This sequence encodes CASSFLGDRNIQYF. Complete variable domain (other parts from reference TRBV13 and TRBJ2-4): AAGVIQSPRHLIKEKRETATLKCYPIPRHDTVYWYQQGPGQDPQFLISFYEKMQSDKGSIPDRFSAQQFSDYHSELNMSSLELGDSALYFCASSFLGDRNIQYFGAGTRLSVL.

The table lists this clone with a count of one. The CDR3 nucleotides are TGTGCCAGCAGCCCGGGACTGTACAATGAGCAGTTCTTC. It translates to CASSPGLYNEQFF. The chain employs TRBV9 and TRBJ2-1, with D perhaps TRBD2 (6 bases). Trimming removed 4 bases from V and 4 bases from J, with 9 bases in between. Germline CDR1 reads SGDLS; CDR2 reads YYNGEE. This CDR3 spans 13 amino acids.

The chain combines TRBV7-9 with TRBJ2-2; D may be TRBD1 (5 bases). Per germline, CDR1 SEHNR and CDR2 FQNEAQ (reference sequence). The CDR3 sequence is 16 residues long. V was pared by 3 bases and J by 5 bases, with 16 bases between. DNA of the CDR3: TGTGCCAGCAGCTTCCCGAACAGGCTCGGAACCGGGGAGCTGTTTTTT. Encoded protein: CASSFPNRLGTGELFF.

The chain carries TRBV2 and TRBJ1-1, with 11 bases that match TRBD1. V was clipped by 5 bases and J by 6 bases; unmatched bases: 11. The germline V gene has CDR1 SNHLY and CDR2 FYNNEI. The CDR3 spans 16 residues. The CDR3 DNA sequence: TGTGCCAGCAGTTTCCGGACAGGGGGCGGAAACCCTGAAGCTTTCTTT. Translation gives CASSFRTGGGNPEAFF. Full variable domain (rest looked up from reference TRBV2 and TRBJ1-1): EPEVTQTPSHQVTQMGQEVILRCVPISNHLYFYWYRQILGQKVEFLVSFYNNEISEKSEIFDDQFSVERPDGSNFTLKIRSTKLEDSAMYFCASSFRTGGGNPEAFFGQGTRLTVV.

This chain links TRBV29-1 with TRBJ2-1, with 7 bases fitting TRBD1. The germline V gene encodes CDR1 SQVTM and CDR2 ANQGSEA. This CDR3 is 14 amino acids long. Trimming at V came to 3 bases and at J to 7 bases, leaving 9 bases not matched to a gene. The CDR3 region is CSVDVRGSSNEQFF. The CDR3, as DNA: TGCAGCGTTGACGTCAGGGGGTCTAGTAATGAGCAGTTCTTC.

The chain's CDR3 is CASSPTDVESPLHF. The DNA of the CDR3 is TGTGCCAGCTCACCAACAGATGTAGAGTCACCCCTCCACTTT. V and J are TRBV18 and TRBJ1-6; D not certain. Germline CDR1 KGHSH, CDR2 LQKENI. The CDR3 contains 14 residues. V lost 2 bases and J 10 bases, leaving 12 bases between the germline ends.

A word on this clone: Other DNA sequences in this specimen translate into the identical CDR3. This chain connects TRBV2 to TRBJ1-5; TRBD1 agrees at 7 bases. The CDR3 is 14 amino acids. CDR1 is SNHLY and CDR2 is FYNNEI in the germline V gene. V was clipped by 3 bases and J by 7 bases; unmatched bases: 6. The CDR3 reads CASSEGQGEQPQHF. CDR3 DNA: TGTGCCAGCAGTGAGGGGCAGGGGGAACAGCCCCAGCATTTT.

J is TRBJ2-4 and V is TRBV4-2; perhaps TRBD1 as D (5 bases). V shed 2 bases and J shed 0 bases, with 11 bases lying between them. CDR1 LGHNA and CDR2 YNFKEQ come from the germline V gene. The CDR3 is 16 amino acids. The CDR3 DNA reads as TGTGCCAGCAGCCAATTACTCCAGGGAGCCAAAAACATTCAGTACTTC. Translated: CASSQLLQGAKNIQYF.

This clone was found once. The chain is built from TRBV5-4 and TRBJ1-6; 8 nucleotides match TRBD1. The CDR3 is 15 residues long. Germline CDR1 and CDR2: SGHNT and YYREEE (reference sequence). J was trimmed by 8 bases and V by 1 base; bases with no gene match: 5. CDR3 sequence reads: CASSLTGTGYSPLHF. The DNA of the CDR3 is TGTGCCAGCAGCTTGACCGGGACAGGTTATTCACCCCTCCACTTT.

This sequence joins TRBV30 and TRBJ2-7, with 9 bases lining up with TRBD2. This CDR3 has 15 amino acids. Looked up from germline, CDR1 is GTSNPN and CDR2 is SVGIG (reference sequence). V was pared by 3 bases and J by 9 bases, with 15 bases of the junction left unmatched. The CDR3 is CAWRFKGAEAGGQYF. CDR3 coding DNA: TGTGCCTGGAGGTTTAAGGGAGCTGAAGCGGGAGGGCAGTACTTC.

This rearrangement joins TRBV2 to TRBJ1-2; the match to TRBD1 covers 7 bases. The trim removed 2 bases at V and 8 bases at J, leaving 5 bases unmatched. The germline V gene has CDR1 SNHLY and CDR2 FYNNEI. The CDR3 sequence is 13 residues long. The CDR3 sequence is CASSELTGKGYTF. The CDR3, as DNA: TGTGCCAGCAGTGAATTGACAGGGAAAGGCTACACCTTC.

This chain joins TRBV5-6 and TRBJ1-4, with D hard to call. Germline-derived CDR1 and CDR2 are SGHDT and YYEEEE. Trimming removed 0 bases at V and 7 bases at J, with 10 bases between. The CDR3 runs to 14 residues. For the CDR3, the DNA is TGTGCCAGCAGCTTGGTAGGGCGGGGTGAAAAACTGTTTTTT. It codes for CASSLVGRGEKLFF.